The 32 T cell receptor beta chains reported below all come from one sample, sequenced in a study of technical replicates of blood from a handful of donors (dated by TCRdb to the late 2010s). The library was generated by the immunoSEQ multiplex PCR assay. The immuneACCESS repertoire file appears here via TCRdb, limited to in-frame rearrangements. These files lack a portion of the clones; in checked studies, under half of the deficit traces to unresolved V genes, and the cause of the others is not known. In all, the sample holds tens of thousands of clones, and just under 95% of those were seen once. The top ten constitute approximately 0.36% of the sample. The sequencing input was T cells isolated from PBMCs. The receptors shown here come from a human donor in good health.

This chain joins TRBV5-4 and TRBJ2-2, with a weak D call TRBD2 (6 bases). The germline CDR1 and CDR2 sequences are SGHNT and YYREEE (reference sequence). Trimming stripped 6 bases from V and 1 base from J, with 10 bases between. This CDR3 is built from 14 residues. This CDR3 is CASTLGGNTGELFF. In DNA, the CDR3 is TGTGCCAGCACCCTGGGGGGGAACACCGGGGAGCTGTTTTTT.

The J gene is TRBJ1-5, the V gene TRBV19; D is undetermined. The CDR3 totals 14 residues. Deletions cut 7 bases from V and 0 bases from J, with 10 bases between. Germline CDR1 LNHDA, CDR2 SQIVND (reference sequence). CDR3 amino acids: CASNPAYSNQPQHF. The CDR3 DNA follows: TGTGCCAGTAACCCAGCGTATAGCAATCAGCCCCAGCATTTT.

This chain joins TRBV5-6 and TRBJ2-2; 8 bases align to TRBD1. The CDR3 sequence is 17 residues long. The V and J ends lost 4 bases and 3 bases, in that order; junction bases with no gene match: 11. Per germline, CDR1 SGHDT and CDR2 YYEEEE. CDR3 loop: CASSHIDRGLHTGELFF. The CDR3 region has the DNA TGTGCCAGCAGCCATATAGACAGGGGTCTTCACACCGGGGAGCTGTTTTTT. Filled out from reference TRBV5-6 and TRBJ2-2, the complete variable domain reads DAGVTQSPTHLIKTRGQQVTLRCSPKSGHDTVSWYQQALGQGPQFIFQYYEEEERQRGNFPDRFSGHQFPNYSSELNVNALLLGDSALYLCASSHIDRGLHTGELFFGEGSRLTVL.

In DNA, the CDR3 is TGTGCCAGCAGTGAAGGGGACAGGAGCACAGATACGCAGTATTTT. Protein sequence: CASSEGDRSTDTQYF. The V gene is TRBV6-1, the J gene TRBJ2-3; 8 bases agree with TRBD1. The CDR3 spans 15 residues. Per the germline V gene, CDR1 is MNHNS and CDR2 is SASEGT. Trimming removed 1 base from V and 0 bases from J; junction bases left unmatched: 0.

The CDR3 DNA follows: TGTGCCAGCAGCTTGAGCAGGGGTTCTGGGGAGCAGTACTTC. This encodes CASSLSRGSGEQYF. The chain employs TRBV5-4 and TRBJ2-7; TRBD1 might be the D (6 bases). Germline CDR1 SGHNT, CDR2 YYREEE (reference sequence). V was shortened by 1 base and J by 7 bases, with 15 bases between the two germline ends. The CDR3 covers 14 residues.

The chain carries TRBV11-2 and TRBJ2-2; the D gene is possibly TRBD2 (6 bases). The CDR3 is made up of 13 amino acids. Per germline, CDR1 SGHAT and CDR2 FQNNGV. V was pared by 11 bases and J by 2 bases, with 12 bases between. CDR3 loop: CALRRENTGELFF. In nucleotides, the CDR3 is TGTGCCCTAAGGCGGGAAAACACCGGGGAGCTGTTTTTT.

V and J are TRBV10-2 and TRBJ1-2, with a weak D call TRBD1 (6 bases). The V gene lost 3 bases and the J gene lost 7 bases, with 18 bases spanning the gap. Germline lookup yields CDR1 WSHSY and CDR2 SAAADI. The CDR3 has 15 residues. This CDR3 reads CASSELQGPPFGYTF. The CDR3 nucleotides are TGCGCCAGCAGTGAATTACAGGGACCACCATTTGGCTACACCTTC.

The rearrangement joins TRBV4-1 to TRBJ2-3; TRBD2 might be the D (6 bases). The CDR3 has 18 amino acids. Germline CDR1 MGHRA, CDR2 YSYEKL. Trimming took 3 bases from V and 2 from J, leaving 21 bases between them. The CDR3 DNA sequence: TGCGCCAGCAGCCATTCCCCCATTAGCGGATCTAACACAGATACGCAGTATTTT. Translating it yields CASSHSPISGSNTDTQYF.

Written as DNA, the CDR3 is TGCAGCGTTATGCCCGGTGTCTCGAACACTGAAGCTTTCTTT. Encoded protein: CSVMPGVSNTEAFF. The V and J genes are TRBV29-1 and TRBJ1-1; D is unresolved. Germline lookup yields CDR1 SQVTM and CDR2 ANQGSEA. The CDR3 runs to 14 residues. Trimming cost V 5 bases and J 1 base, with 14 bases left between them.

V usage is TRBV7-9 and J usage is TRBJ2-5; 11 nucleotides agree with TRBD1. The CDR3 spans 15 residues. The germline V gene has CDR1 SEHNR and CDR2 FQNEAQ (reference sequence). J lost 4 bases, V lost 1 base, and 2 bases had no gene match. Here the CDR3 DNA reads TGTGCCAGCAGCTTAGGGACAGGGGGCTCAGAGACCCAGTACTTC. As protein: CASSLGTGGSETQYF.

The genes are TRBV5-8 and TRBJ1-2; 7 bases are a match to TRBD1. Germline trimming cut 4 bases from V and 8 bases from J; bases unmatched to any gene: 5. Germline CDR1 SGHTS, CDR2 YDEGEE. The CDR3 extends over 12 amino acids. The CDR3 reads CASSPDRVGYTF. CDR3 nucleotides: TGTGCCAGCAGCCCCGACAGGGTCGGCTACACCTTC.

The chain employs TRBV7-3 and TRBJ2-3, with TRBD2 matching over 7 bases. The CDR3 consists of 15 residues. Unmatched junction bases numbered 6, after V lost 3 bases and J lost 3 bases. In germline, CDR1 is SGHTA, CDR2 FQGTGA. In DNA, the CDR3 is TGTGCCAGCAGCTTGTATGGACTAGAGACAGATACGCAGTATTTT. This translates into CASSLYGLETDTQYF.

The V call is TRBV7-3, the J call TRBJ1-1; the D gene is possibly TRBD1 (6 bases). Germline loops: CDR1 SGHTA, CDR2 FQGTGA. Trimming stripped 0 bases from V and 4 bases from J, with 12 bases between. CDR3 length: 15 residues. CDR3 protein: CASSLTLQGVTEAFF. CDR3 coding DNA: TGTGCCAGCAGCTTAACCCTACAGGGAGTCACTGAAGCTTTCTTT.

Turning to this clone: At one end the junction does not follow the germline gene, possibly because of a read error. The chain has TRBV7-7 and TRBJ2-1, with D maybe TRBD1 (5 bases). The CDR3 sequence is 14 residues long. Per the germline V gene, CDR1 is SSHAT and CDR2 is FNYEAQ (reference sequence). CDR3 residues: CASSLNPGNNEQFF. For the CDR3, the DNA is TGTGCTAGCAGCTTAAACCCAGGGAACAATGAGCAGTTCTTC.

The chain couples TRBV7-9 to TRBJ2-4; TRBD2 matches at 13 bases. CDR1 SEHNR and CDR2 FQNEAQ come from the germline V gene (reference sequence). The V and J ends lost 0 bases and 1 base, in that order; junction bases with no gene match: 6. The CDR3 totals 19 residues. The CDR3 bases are TGTGCCAGCAGCTTAGCCCTACTAGCGGGAGGGAGTGCCAAAAACATTCAGTACTTC. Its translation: CASSLALLAGGSAKNIQYF.

Here the CDR3 DNA reads TGTGCCAGCAGCTTAACAGGGGGCTTGGAGACCCAGTACTTC. As protein: CASSLTGGLETQYF. The rearrangement links TRBV11-1 to TRBJ2-5, with 9 bases fitting TRBD1. Unmatched junction bases numbered 3, after V lost 2 bases and J lost 5 bases. The CDR3 length is 14 residues. Germline lookup yields CDR1 SGHAT and CDR2 FQDESV (reference sequence).

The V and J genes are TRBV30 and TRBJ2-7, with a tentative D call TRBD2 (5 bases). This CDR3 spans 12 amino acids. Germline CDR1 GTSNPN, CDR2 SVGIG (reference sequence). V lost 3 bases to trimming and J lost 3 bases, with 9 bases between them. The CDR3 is CAWRGLNYEQYF. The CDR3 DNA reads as TGTGCCTGGAGAGGACTGAACTACGAGCAGTACTTC. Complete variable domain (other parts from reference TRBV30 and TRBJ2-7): SQTIHQWPATLVQPVGSPLSLECTVEGTSNPNLYWYRQAAGRGLQLLFYSVGIGQISSEVPQNLSASRPQDRQFILSSKKLLLSDSGFYLCAWRGLNYEQYFGPGTRLTVT.

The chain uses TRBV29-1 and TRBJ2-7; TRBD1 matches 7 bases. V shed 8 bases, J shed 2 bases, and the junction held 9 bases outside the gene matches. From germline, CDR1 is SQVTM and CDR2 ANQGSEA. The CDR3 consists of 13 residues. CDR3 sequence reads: CSPPAQGAYEQYF. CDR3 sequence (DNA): TGCAGCCCCCCTGCTCAGGGGGCCTACGAGCAGTACTTC.

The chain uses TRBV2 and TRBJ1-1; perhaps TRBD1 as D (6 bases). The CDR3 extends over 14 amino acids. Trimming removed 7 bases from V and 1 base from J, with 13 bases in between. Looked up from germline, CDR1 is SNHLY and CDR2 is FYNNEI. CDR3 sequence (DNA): TGTGCCAGCAACATAGGACAGCAGAACACTGAAGCTTTCTTT. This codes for CASNIGQQNTEAFF.

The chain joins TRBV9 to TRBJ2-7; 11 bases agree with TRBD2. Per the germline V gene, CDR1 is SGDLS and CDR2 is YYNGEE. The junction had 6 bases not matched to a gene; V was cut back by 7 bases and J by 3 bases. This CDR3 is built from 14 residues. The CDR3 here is CASSLAGGVYEQYF. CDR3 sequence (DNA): TGTGCCAGCTCCCTAGCGGGAGGAGTCTACGAGCAGTACTTC.

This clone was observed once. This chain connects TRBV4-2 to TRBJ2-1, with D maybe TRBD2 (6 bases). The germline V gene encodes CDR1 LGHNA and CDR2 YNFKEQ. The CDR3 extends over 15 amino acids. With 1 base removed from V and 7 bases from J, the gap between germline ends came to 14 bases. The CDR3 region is CASSQAGRSGNEQFF. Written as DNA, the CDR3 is TGTGCCAGCAGCCAAGCAGGGAGGTCCGGGAATGAGCAGTTCTTC.

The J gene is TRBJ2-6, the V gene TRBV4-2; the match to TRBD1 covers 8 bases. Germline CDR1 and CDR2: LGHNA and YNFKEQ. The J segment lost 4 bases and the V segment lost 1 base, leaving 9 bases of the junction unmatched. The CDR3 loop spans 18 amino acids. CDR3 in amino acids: CASSQVLQGARGANVLTF. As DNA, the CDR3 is TGTGCCAGCAGCCAAGTCCTTCAGGGGGCAAGAGGGGCCAACGTCCTGACTTTC.

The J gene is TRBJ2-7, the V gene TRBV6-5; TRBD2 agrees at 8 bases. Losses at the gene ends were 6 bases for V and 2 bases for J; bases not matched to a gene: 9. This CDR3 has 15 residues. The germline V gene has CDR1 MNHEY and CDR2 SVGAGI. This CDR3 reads CASSPGTRGTYEQYF. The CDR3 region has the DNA TGTGCCAGCAGCCCCGGGACTAGGGGAACCTACGAGCAGTACTTC.

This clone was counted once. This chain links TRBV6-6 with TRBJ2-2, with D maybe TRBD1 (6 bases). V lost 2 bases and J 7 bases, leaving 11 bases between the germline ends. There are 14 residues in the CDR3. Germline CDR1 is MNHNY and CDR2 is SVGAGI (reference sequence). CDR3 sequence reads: CASSYLGGGGELFF. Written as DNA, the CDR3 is TGTGCCAGCAGTTACCTTGGGGGCGGCGGGGAGCTGTTTTTT.

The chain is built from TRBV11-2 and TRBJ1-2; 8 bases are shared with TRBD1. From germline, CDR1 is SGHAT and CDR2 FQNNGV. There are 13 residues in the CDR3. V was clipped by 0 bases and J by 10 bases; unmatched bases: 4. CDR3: CASSLEDRVFYTF. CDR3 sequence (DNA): TGTGCCAGCAGCTTAGAGGACAGGGTGTTCTACACCTTC.

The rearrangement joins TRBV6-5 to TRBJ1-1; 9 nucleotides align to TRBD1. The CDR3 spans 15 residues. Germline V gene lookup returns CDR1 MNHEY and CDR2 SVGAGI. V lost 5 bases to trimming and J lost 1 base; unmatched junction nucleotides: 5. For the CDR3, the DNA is TGTGCCAGCAGTCCCGGACAGGGGCGGAACACTGAAGCTTTCTTT. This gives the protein CASSPGQGRNTEAFF.

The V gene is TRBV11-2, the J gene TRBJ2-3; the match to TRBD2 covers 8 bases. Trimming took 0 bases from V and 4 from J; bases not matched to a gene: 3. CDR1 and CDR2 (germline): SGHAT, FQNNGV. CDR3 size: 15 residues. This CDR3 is CASSLDSGMADTQYF. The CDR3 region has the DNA TGTGCCAGCAGCTTAGATAGCGGGATGGCAGATACGCAGTATTTT. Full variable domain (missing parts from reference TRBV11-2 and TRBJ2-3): EAGVAQSPRYKIIEKRQSVAFWCNPISGHATLYWYQQILGQGPKLLIQFQNNGVVDDSQLPKDRFSAERLKGVDSTLKIQPAKLEDSAVYLCASSLDSGMADTQYFGPGTRLTVL.

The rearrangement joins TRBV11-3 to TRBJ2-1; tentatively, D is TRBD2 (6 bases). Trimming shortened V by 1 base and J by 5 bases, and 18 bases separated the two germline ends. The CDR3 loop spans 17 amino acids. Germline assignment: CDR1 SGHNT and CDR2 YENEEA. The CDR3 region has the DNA TGTGCCAGCAGCTTAGCCTACCTAGAGCGGGCCGACAATGAGCAGTTCTTC. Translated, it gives CASSLAYLERADNEQFF.

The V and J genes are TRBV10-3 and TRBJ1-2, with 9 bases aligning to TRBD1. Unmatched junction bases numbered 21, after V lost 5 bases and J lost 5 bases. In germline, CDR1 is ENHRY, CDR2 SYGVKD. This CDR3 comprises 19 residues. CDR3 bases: TGTGCCATCAGTTTAACGCCGGGACAGGGAGGCGGAGGTGGTTATGGCTACACCTTC. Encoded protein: CAISLTPGQGGGGGYGYTF.

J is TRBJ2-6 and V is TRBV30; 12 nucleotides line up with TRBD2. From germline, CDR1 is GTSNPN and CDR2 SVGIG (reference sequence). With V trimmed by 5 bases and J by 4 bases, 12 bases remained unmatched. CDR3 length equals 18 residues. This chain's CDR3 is CAWRNPSGRAIGANVLTF. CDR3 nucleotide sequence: TGTGCCTGGCGTAATCCTAGCGGGAGGGCCATCGGGGCCAACGTCCTGACTTTC.

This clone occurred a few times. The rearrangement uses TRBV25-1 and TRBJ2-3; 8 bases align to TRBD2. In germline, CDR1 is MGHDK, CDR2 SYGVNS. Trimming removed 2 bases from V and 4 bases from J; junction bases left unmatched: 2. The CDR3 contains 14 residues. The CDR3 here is CASSETRGADTQYF. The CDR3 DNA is TGTGCCAGCAGTGAAACGCGGGGGGCAGATACGCAGTATTTT.

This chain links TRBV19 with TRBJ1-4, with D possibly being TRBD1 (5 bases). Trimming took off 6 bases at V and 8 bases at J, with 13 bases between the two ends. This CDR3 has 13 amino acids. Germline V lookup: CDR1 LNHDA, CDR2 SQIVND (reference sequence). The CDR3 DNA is TGTGCCAGTAGCCCGATCGGGGGAGAAAAACTGTTTTTT. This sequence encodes CASSPIGGEKLFF.